Listed below are T cell receptor beta chains from one sample, sequenced in a study of monozygotic twins with inflammatory bowel disease. TCRdb reprocessed the 5' RACE reads, keeping one entry per CDR3 protein, no DNA. Its listing shows approximately 340,000 distinct CDR3 sequences. The sequencing input was blood. The receptor source for this set is a human donor with ulcerative colitis or Crohn's disease, or a healthy co-twin of an affected twin (not recorded which). Each CDR3 is given with its conserved first and last residue.

j_gene,v_gene,len,CDR3aa
TRBJ2-7,TRBV15,14,CATSRGRSTNEQYF
TRBJ2-6,TRBV12-3/TRBV12-4,15,CASSLAYSGANVLTF
TRBJ1-6,TRBV5-1,14,CASRSGTANSPLHF
TRBJ2-1,TRBV14,16,CASSHGTSGRRNEQFF
TRBJ1-6,TRBV13,16,CASSLPGQAYNSPLHF
TRBJ2-1,TRBV10-3,14,CAISSIQGPDEQFF
TRBJ2-1,TRBV12-3/TRBV12-4,13,CASSPILGGEQFF
TRBJ2-1,TRBV7-2,14,CASSFGTLNNEQFF
TRBJ2-1,TRBV5-1,15,CASSPLAGTVDEQFF
TRBJ2-1,TRBV13,20,CASRTWGGLAGGRPYNEQFF
TRBJ1-1,TRBV12-3/TRBV12-4,14,CASSFGPGATEAFF
TRBJ1-3,TRBV6-1,16,CASSEARVVSGNTIYF
TRBJ2-2,TRBV7-2,12,CASSLTAGMEIF
TRBJ2-1,TRBV5-5,15,CASSWGLADYNEQFF
TRBJ1-2,TRBV27,18,CASSLGTGSQSIGYGYTF
TRBJ2-5,TRBV3-1,12,CASSQGSRSQYF
TRBJ2-1,TRBV7-8,16,CASSLTVSGQYNEQFF